These T cell receptor beta chains were read from a single sample in a study of tumor and adjacent non-tumor tissue in lung cancer. TCRdb processed the multiplex PCR reads anew with MiXCR; each CDR3 protein has one entry. The sample yields about 200,000 distinct CDR3 sequences, about two thirds seen once. Source material: lung tumor tissue. These receptors all come from a man aged 60 to 75 with non-small cell lung cancer. CDR3s include the opening cysteine and the closing phenylalanine or tryptophan. Fields, in order: clone size, D gene, V gene, J gene, CDR3 protein, CDR3 DNA. The D gene is left open where the match is weak. Not all rows give a size; the values are once, few, many and, for expanded clones, a class.

>-|TRBD2|TRBV5-1|TRBJ2-1
CASNSLGLADNEQFF
TGTGCCAGCAACTCCCTCGGACTAGCGGACAATGAGCAGTTCTTC
>-|-|TRBV20-1|TRBJ1-5
CNARAGGTNPNRPQHF
TGCAATGCTAGGGCCGGTGGTACAAACCCCAATCGGCCCCAGCATTTT
>many|-|TRBV29-1|TRBJ1-1
CSVAMAGTEAFF
TGCAGCGTAGCAATGGCGGGAACTGAAGCTTTCTTT
>-|-|TRBV5-6|TRBJ1-6
CASRLDHGSPLRF
TGTGCCAGCAGATTGGATCATGGATCACCCCTCCGCTTT
>-|-|TRBV10-3|TRBJ1-1
CAIRREGANTEAFF
TGTGCCATCAGGAGGGAGGGAGCCAACACTGAAGCTTTCTTT
>-|-|TRBV28|TRBJ2-7
CASRPGEGVYERYF
TGTGCCAGCAGACCCGGAGAGGGGGTTTACGAACGGTACTTC
>-|-|TRBV5-4|TRBJ2-7
CASSLFLGVVCEQYF
TGTGCCAGCAGCTTGTTCCTGGGAGTGGTATGCGAGCAGTACTTC
>-|-|TRBV20-1|TRBJ2-1
CSATTIRLAGVAYNKQFF
TGCAGTGCTACCACCATCCGTCTAGCAGGAGTCGCCTACAATAAGCAGTTCTTC
>-|-|TRBV20-1|TRBJ2-1
CSAREEGGGSYNEQFF
TGCAGTGCTAGGGAGGAGGGGGGGGGTTCCTACAATGAGCAGTTCTTC
>-|-|TRBV20-1|TRBJ1-5
CSALRGENQPQHF
TGCAGTGCCCTCAGGGGTGAAAATCAGCCCCAGCATTTT
>-|TRBD1|TRBV5-4|TRBJ2-2
CASCIRDRGPGGELFF
TGTGCCAGCTGCATCCGTGACAGGGGGCCGGGCGGGGAGCTGTTTTTT
>-|-|TRBV11-1|TRBJ1-1
CTSSLPTLTEAIF
TGTACCAGCAGCTTACCAACCCTCACTGAAGCTATCTTT
>few|TRBD2|TRBV5-1|TRBJ2-5
CASKSGGGPEETQYF
TGCGCCAGCAAGTCTGGGGGAGGGCCGGAAGAGACCCAGTACTTC
>many|TRBD1|TRBV12-3/TRBV12-4|TRBJ1-5
CASSLGGQGANNQPQHF
TGTGCCAGCAGTTTAGGTGGACAGGGGGCGAACAATCAGCCCCAGCATTTT
>-|-|TRBV29-1|TRBJ1-2
CSVEVDRYGYTF
TGCAGCGTTGAGGTTGATAGGTATGGCTACACCTTC
>-|TRBD2|TRBV11-3|TRBJ2-7
CASNPTRGAYDQYF
TGTGCCAGCAACCCTACGCGGGGGGCCTACGATCAGTACTTC
>few|-|TRBV29-1|TRBJ1-1
CSVALGIFTEAFF
TGCAGCGTTGCTCTCGGGATTTTCACTGAAGCTTTCTTT
>few|-|TRBV20-1|TRBJ2-5
CSAPRGYQETQYF
TGCAGTGCTCCACGGGGCTACCAGGAGACCCAGTACTTC
>-|-|TRBV5-1|TRBJ2-5
CASRLGQIQETQYF
TGCGCCAGCAGACTAGGACAGATACAAGAGACCCAGTACTTC
>-|TRBD2|TRBV20-1|TRBJ2-5
CCVSSGLAGGETQYF
TGCTGTGTTTCTTCCGGCCTAGCGGGAGGGGAGACCCAGTACTTC
>once|TRBD1|TRBV20-1|TRBJ1-2
CSAIILGGSYGYTF
TGCAGTGCTATCATACTAGGGGGCTCCTATGGCTACACCTTC
>few|TRBD2|TRBV7-2|TRBJ2-3
CASSLGSGRRTDTQYF
TGTGCCAGCAGCTTAGGTAGCGGGAGGCGGACAGATACGCAGTATTTT
>many|-|TRBV20-1|TRBJ1-2
CSARSSYGYTF
TGCAGTGCTAGATCAAGCTATGGCTACACCTTC
>-|-|TRBV12-3/TRBV12-4|TRBJ1-5
CASSRGTGGRTDTQHF
TGTGCCAGCAGTCGCGGTACTGGAGGGCGCACAGATACGCAGCATTTT
>medium-sized|-|TRBV6-2/TRBV6-3|TRBJ2-5
CASSSQGYQETQYF
TGTGCCAGCAGTAGCCAGGGGTACCAAGAGACCCAGTACTTC
>-|-|TRBV20-1|TRBJ2-3
CSARDVIGPDTQYF
TGCAGTGCTAGAGATGTGATAGGCCCGGATACGCAGTATTTT
>few|-|TRBV29-1|TRBJ2-1
CSGGLSGSSYNEQFF
TGCAGCGGGGGGTTATCGGGAAGCTCCTACAATGAGCAGTTCTTC
>-|-|TRBV6-1|TRBJ2-2
CASREDRATGELFF
TGTGCCAGCAGAGAGGACAGAGCCACCGGGGAGCTGTTTTTT
>-|-|TRBV12-3/TRBV12-4|TRBJ2-5
CTSSLVQGQETQYF
TGTACCAGCAGTTTAGTTCAGGGGCAGGAGACCCAGTACTTC
>-|-|TRBV20-1|TRBJ1-5
CSPRKGIDKPQHF
TGCAGTCCTAGGAAGGGGATCGATAAGCCCCAGCATTTT
>many|-|TRBV6-1|TRBJ1-2
CASSEYFGLVATYGYTF
TGTGCCAGCAGTGAATATTTTGGTTTGGTAGCCACATATGGCTACACCTTC
>-|-|TRBV7-8|TRBJ2-1
CASSLEAARVQFF
TGTGCCAGCAGCTTAGAGGCAGCCCGGGTACAGTTCTTC
>-|-|TRBV20-1|TRBJ1-5
CSARETGGYNQPQHF
TGCAGTGCTAGAGAGACTGGGGGTTACAATCAGCCCCAGCATTTT
>-|-|TRBV12-3/TRBV12-4|TRBJ2-5
CASIPGTPWETQYF
TGTGCCAGCATTCCAGGGACCCCATGGGAGACCCAGTACTTC
>-|-|TRBV7-9|TRBJ2-7
CASSRTGVEQYF
TGTGCCAGCAGTCGTACTGGGGTCGAGCAGTACTTC
>-|-|TRBV5-4|TRBJ2-1
CASSLGGPDNEQFF
TGTGCCAGCAGCTTGGGGGGCCCTGACAATGAGCAGTTCTTC
>-|-|TRBV20-1|TRBJ2-7
CSGEERLASYEQYF
TGCAGTGGCGAGGAACGGCTAGCCTCCTACGAGCAGTACTTC
>many|-|TRBV6-6|TRBJ2-1
CASSPGYNEVYEQFF
TGTGCCAGCAGCCCTGGGTATAATGAGGTCTATGAGCAGTTCTTC
>-|-|TRBV4-1|TRBJ1-3
CASSQPRIGGIVGNTIYF
TGCGCCAGCAGCCAACCCCGGATAGGGGGAATTGTTGGAAACACCATATATTTT
>-|-|TRBV5-6|TRBJ1-1
CASSSAVGGRTEAFF
TGTGCCAGCAGCTCCGCAGTAGGGGGACGAACTGAAGCTTTCTTT
>-|-|TRBV11-2|TRBJ1-2
CASNSTTAVGGYTF
TGTGCCAGCAACTCGACCACGGCGGTTGGAGGCTACACCTTC
>-|-|TRBV5-5|TRBJ2-2
CACSLGRGAVTGDLFF
TGTGCATGCAGCTTGGGAAGGGGCGCGGTCACCGGGGACCTGTTTTTT
>once|-|TRBV29-1|TRBJ2-1
CSVGGTGNGCEQFF
TGCAGCGTTGGGGGGACGGGGAACGGGTGTGAGCAGTTCTTC
>-|-|TRBV20-1|TRBJ1-5
CSANSGLSNQSQHF
TGCAGTGCTAACTCCGGGCTTAGCAATCAGTCCCAGCATTTT
>-|-|TRBV20-1|TRBJ2-7
CSARRDLTYEQYF
TGCAGTGCCAGACGGGACCTCACGTACGAGCAGTACTTC
>once|TRBD1|TRBV29-1|TRBJ1-2
CSVPSGQGPNNYGYTF
TGCAGCGTTCCCAGCGGACAGGGGCCGAACAACTATGGCTACACCTTC
>few|TRBD1|TRBV20-1|TRBJ2-5
CSARRQGTETQYF
TGCAGTGCTAGGCGACAGGGCACAGAGACCCAGTACTTC
>few|-|TRBV30|TRBJ1-5
CAWSVEGTQPQHF
TGTGCCTGGAGTGTAGAGGGAACTCAGCCCCAGCATTTT